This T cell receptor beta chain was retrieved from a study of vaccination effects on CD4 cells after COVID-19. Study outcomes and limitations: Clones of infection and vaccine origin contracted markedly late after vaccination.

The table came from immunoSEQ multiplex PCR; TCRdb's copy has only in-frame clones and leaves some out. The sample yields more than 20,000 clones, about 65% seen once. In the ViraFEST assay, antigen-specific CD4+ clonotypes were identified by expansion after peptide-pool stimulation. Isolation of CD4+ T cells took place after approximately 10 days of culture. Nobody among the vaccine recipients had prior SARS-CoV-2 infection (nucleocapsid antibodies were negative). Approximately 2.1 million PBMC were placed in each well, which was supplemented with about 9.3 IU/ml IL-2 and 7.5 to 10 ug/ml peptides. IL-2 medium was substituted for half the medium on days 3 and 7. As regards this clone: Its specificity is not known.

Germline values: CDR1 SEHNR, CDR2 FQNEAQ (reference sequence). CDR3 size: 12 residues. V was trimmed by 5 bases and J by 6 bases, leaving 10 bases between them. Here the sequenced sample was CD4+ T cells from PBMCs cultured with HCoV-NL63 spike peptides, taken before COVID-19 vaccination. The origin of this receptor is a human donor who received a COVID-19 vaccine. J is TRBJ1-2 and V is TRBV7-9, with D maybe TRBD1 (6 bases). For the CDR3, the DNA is TGTGCCAGCAGCGTAAGACAGGATGGCTACACCTTC. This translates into CASSVRQDGYTF.